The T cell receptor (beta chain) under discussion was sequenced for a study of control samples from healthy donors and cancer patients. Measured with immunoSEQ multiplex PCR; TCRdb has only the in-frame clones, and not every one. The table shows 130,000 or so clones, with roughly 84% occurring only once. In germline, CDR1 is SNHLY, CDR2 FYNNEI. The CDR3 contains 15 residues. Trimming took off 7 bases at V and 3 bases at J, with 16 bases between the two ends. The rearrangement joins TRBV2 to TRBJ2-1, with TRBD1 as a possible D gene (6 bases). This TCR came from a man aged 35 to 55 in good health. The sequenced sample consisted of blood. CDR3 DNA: TGTGCCAGCACTACGGACAGAAACCTCTACAATGAGCAGTTCTTC. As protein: CASTTDRNLYNEQFF.